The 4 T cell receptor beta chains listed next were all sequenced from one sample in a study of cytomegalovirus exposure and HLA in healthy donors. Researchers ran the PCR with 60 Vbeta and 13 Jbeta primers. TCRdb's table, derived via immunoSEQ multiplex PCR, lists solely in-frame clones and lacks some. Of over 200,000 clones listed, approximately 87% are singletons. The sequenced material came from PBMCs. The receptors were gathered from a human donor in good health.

The CDR3 loop is CASSTGQGNSYGYTF. The CDR3, as DNA: TGTGCCAGCTCGACCGGACAGGGGAACAGCTATGGCTACACCTTC. The chain is built from TRBV18 and TRBJ1-2; 9 nucleotides match TRBD1. CDR3 length: 15 residues. V was clipped by 6 bases and J by 4 bases; unmatched bases: 9. Germline V CDR1 and CDR2: KGHSH, LQKENI.

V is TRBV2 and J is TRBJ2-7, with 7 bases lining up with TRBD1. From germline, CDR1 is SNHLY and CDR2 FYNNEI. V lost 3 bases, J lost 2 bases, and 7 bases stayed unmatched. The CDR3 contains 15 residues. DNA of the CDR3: TGTGCCAGCAGTGAGAGGACAGGTCGGGCCTACGAGCAGTACTTC. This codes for CASSERTGRAYEQYF.

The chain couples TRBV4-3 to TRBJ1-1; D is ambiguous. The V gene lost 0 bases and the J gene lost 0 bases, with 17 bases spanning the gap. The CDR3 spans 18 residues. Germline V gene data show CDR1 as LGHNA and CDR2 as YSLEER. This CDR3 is CASSQEVIAGTMNTEAFF. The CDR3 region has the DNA TGCGCCAGCAGCCAAGAAGTCATTGCGGGAACCATGAACACTGAAGCTTTCTTT.

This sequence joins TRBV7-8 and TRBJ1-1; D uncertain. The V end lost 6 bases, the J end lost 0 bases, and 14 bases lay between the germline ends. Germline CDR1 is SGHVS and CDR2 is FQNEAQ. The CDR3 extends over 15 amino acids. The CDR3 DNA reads TGTGCCAGCAGTAAGAATGCACAGCTGAACACTGAAGCTTTCTTT. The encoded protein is CASSKNAQLNTEAFF. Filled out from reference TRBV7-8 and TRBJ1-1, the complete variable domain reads GAGVSQSPRYKVAKRGQDVALRCDPISGHVSLFWYQQALGQGPEFLTYFQNEAQLDKSGLPSDRFFAERPEGSVSTLKIQRTQQEDSAVYLCASSKNAQLNTEAFFGQGTRLTVV.